Listed below are T cell receptor beta chains from one sample, sequenced in a study of identical twins. TCRdb analysed the 5' RACE reads with MiXCR anew, one entry per CDR3 protein. The sample has over 250,000 distinct CDR3 sequences; roughly 9.8% are singletons. The data were also submitted as part of a second study, on yellow fever vaccine responses in identical twins.

The sequenced sample consisted of CD8+ T cells sorted from blood. The receptors stem from a woman under 30 in good health. The CDR3 runs from the conserved cysteine through the conserved F or W. The order of the fields is V gene, D gene, clone size, J gene, CDR3 protein, CDR3 DNA. A D gene is named only where the DNA matches it firmly. Size values are once, few and many counts, or a class for expanded clones, and some rows have none.

V: TRBV20-1
D: TRBD1
size: .
J: TRBJ2-1
CDR3: CSASSGQGEVWNEQFF
DNA: TGCAGTGCTAGTTCGGGACAGGGGGAGGTTTGGAATGAGCAGTTCTTC

V: TRBV6-4
D: .
size: medium-sized
J: TRBJ2-1
CDR3: CASSDGPAANEQFF
DNA: TGTGCCAGCAGTGACGGACCGGCGGCCAATGAGCAGTTCTTC

V: TRBV27
D: TRBD1
size: few
J: TRBJ1-6
CDR3: CASSLGTGRDYNSPLHF
DNA: TGTGCCAGCAGTTTAGGGACAGGGAGAGATTATAATTCACCCCTCCACTTT

V: TRBV5-1
D: .
size: many
J: TRBJ2-7
CDR3: CASSQDAYEQYF
DNA: TGCGCCAGCAGCCAAGACGCGTACGAGCAGTACTTC

V: TRBV7-9
D: .
size: .
J: TRBJ1-2
CDR3: CASSILSSQSYGYTF
DNA: TGTGCCAGCAGCATACTTTCGAGCCAGAGTTATGGCTACACCTTC

V: TRBV27
D: .
size: many
J: TRBJ1-1
CDR3: CASSLSAGSEAFF
DNA: TGTGCCAGCAGTTTATCTGCGGGGTCTGAAGCTTTCTTT

V: TRBV4-2
D: .
size: .
J: TRBJ2-1
CDR3: CASSQDRLLANEQFF
DNA: TGTGCCAGCAGCCAAGACAGACTACTAGCCAATGAGCAGTTCTTC

V: TRBV5-4
D: TRBD2
size: few
J: TRBJ2-1
CDR3: CASSLLAGAHNEQFF
DNA: TGTGCCAGCAGCTTGCTAGCGGGGGCACACAATGAGCAGTTCTTC

V: TRBV29-1
D: TRBD2
size: .
J: TRBJ2-1
CDR3: CSVETGGMNEQFF
DNA: TGCAGCGTTGAAACGGGGGGGATGAATGAGCAGTTCTTC

V: TRBV20-1
D: TRBD2
size: .
J: TRBJ2-1
CDR3: CSAESETSGRNEQFF
DNA: TGCAGTGCTGAATCGGAGACTAGCGGGAGGAATGAGCAGTTCTTC

V: TRBV18
D: .
size: few
J: TRBJ2-1
CDR3: CASWDSFSYNEQFF
DNA: TGTGCCAGCTGGGACTCCTTCTCCTACAATGAGCAGTTCTTC

V: TRBV30
D: .
size: .
J: TRBJ2-5
CDR3: CAWSVLAQETQYF
DNA: TGTGCCTGGAGTGTACTTGCACAAGAGACCCAGTACTTC

V: TRBV9
D: TRBD2
size: .
J: TRBJ2-7
CDR3: CASSVGRGDYEQYF
DNA: TGTGCCAGCAGCGTAGGACGGGGGGACTACGAGCAGTACTTC

V: TRBV20-1
D: TRBD2
size: many
J: TRBJ2-1
CDR3: CSARDWYSGTNNEQFF
DNA: TGCAGTGCTAGAGATTGGTATAGCGGGACCAACAATGAGCAGTTCTTC

V: TRBV6-1
D: .
size: .
J: TRBJ2-7
CDR3: CASSELAVTYEQYF
DNA: TGTGCCAGCAGTGAGCTGGCCGTGACCTACGAGCAGTACTTC

V: TRBV2
D: .
size: .
J: TRBJ2-3
CDR3: CASRSEAQGRTDTQYF
DNA: TGTGCCAGCAGAAGTGAGGCTCAGGGCCGCACAGATACGCAGTATTTT

V: TRBV24-1
D: .
size: few
J: TRBJ2-3
CDR3: CATSDWGGQDTQYF
DNA: TGTGCCACCAGTGATTGGGGGGGACAAGATACGCAGTATTTT

V: TRBV4-3
D: TRBD1
size: few
J: TRBJ2-6
CDR3: CASSQLIPATGRSGANVLTF
DNA: TGCGCCAGCAGCCAATTGATACCGGCGACAGGGCGGTCTGGGGCCAACGTCCTGACTTTC

V: TRBV4-3
D: .
size: many
J: TRBJ1-1
CDR3: CASSQGPSQNTEAFF
DNA: TGCGCCAGCAGCCAAGGCCCCTCACAGAACACTGAAGCTTTCTTT

V: TRBV9
D: TRBD2
size: .
J: TRBJ2-2
CDR3: CASSPRFASGGGELFF
DNA: TGTGCCAGCAGCCCCCGTTTTGCTAGCGGCGGCGGGGAGCTGTTTTTT

V: TRBV9
D: .
size: few
J: TRBJ2-3
CDR3: CASSGPSTDTQYF
DNA: TGTGCCAGCAGCGGGCCTAGCACAGATACGCAGTATTTT

V: TRBV28
D: .
size: .
J: TRBJ2-5
CDR3: CASSLRASLHLETQYF
DNA: TGTGCCAGCAGTTTACGGGCTAGTCTGCACCTAGAGACCCAGTACTTC

V: TRBV7-9
D: .
size: .
J: TRBJ2-3
CDR3: CASSLPRVDTQYF
DNA: TGTGCCAGCAGCTTACCTCGTGTCGATACGCAGTATTTT

V: TRBV7-9
D: TRBD2
size: few
J: TRBJ2-1
CDR3: CASSLRTSGSSHNEQFF
DNA: TGTGCCAGCAGCTTGAGAACTAGCGGGAGTTCGCACAATGAGCAGTTCTTC

V: TRBV27
D: TRBD2
size: many
J: TRBJ2-7
CDR3: CASSRLLAGPDEQYF
DNA: TGTGCCAGCAGTCGATTACTAGCGGGGCCAGACGAGCAGTACTTC

V: TRBV5-1
D: .
size: .
J: TRBJ2-1
CDR3: CASSLRQDSRKYNEQFF
DNA: TGCGCCAGCAGCTTGAGGCAAGACAGCCGAAAATACAATGAGCAGTTCTTC

V: TRBV27
D: TRBD2
size: .
J: TRBJ2-3
CDR3: CASNPTGTSGGALDTQYF
DNA: TGTGCCAGCAACCCTACCGGGACTAGCGGGGGGGCTTTAGATACGCAGTATTTT

V: TRBV20-1
D: .
size: .
J: TRBJ2-7
CDR3: CCGGQDPGYEQYF
DNA: TGCTGTGGGGGCCAGGATCCGGGCTACGAGCAGTACTTC

V: TRBV28
D: TRBD1
size: .
J: TRBJ2-4
CDR3: CASSPGTGAGLAKNIQYF
DNA: TGTGCCAGCAGTCCCGGGACAGGGGCCGGGTTAGCCAAAAACATTCAGTACTTC

V: TRBV2
D: TRBD2
size: few
J: TRBJ2-3
CDR3: CASIKLAGGTDTQYF
DNA: TGTGCCAGCATAAAACTAGCGGGGGGCACAGATACGCAGTATTTT

V: TRBV20-1
D: .
size: .
J: TRBJ2-7
CDR3: CSARDLYRDPYEQYF
DNA: TGCAGTGCTAGAGATCTCTACAGGGACCCCTACGAGCAGTACTTC

V: TRBV12-3/TRBV12-4
D: TRBD2
size: many
J: TRBJ2-1
CDR3: CASSHGGALNEQFF
DNA: TGTGCCAGCAGTCACGGGGGGGCCCTCAATGAGCAGTTCTTC

V: TRBV30
D: .
size: .
J: TRBJ2-5
CDR3: CAWQTLGGTQYF
DNA: TGTGCCTGGCAAACGTTAGGGGGAACCCAGTACTTC

V: TRBV7-2
D: TRBD2
size: .
J: TRBJ2-7
CDR3: CASSLTISGVSSYEQYF
DNA: TGTGCCAGCAGCTTAACCATCAGCGGGGTCTCTTCGTACGAGCAGTACTTC

V: TRBV2
D: .
size: few
J: TRBJ1-5
CDR3: CASSSGSGDNGQPQHF
DNA: TGTGCCAGCAGTTCAGGGAGTGGGGATAATGGTCAGCCCCAGCATTTT

V: TRBV4-3
D: .
size: few
J: TRBJ2-1
CDR3: CASSQDLYHQNLDEQFF
DNA: TGCGCCAGCAGCCAAGATCTGTACCACCAGAATTTGGATGAGCAGTTCTTC

V: TRBV10-2
D: .
size: many
J: TRBJ2-2
CDR3: CATDQPNTGELFF
DNA: TGCGCCACGGACCAGCCGAACACCGGGGAGCTGTTTTTT

V: TRBV27
D: TRBD2
size: .
J: TRBJ2-2
CDR3: CASMPVGGRPTWDTGELFF
DNA: TGTGCCAGCATGCCAGTTGGCGGGAGGCCAACTTGGGACACCGGGGAGCTGTTTTTT

V: TRBV28
D: .
size: many
J: TRBJ2-7
CDR3: CAHGVTGPGYEQYF
DNA: TGTGCCCACGGCGTGACCGGGCCCGGCTACGAGCAGTACTTC

V: TRBV5-1
D: .
size: many
J: TRBJ2-1
CDR3: CASSLGVLSYEQFF
DNA: TGCGCCAGCAGCTTGGGGGTCCTGTCGTATGAGCAGTTCTTC

V: TRBV25-1
D: .
size: .
J: TRBJ1-2
CDR3: CASSGPNYGYTF
DNA: TGTGCCAGCAGTGGGCCGAACTATGGCTACACCTTC

V: TRBV19
D: .
size: .
J: TRBJ1-1
CDR3: CASSRSIDGAFF
DNA: TGTGCCAGTAGTAGAAGTATCGACGGGGCTTTCTTT

V: TRBV4-3
D: .
size: many
J: TRBJ2-1
CDR3: CASSQAPRNEQFF
DNA: TGCGCCAGCAGCCAAGCCCCTCGCAATGAGCAGTTCTTC

V: TRBV9
D: .
size: .
J: TRBJ1-1
CDR3: CASSVGTDEAFF
DNA: TGTGCCAGCAGCGTGGGGACGGATGAAGCTTTCTTT

V: TRBV5-1
D: .
size: many
J: TRBJ2-7
CDR3: CASSLDEGDSYEQYF
DNA: TGCGCCAGCAGCTTGGATGAGGGGGACTCCTACGAGCAGTACTTC

V: TRBV6-1
D: TRBD1
size: few
J: TRBJ1-2
CDR3: CASSEWTGNGYTF
DNA: TGTGCCAGCAGTGAATGGACAGGGAACGGCTACACCTTC

V: TRBV7-6
D: .
size: .
J: TRBJ1-1
CDR3: CASSLKGWNTEAFF
DNA: TGTGCCAGCAGCTTAAAGGGGTGGAACACTGAAGCTTTCTTT

V: TRBV28
D: TRBD2
size: .
J: TRBJ2-2
CDR3: CASSLGTSGRTKYTGELFF
DNA: TGTGCCAGCAGTCTGGGGACTAGCGGGAGAACGAAGTACACCGGGGAGCTGTTTTTT

V: TRBV4-1
D: TRBD2
size: .
J: TRBJ2-1
CDR3: CASSQDLSAPGLAEYNEQFF
DNA: TGCGCCAGCAGCCAAGATCTGTCGGCCCCGGGACTAGCGGAGTACAATGAGCAGTTCTTC

V: TRBV6-1
D: .
size: many
J: TRBJ2-7
CDR3: CASTTQRASSYEQYF
DNA: TGTGCCAGCACCACGCAGCGGGCGAGCTCCTACGAGCAGTACTTC

V: TRBV6-4
D: .
size: .
J: TRBJ1-1
CDR3: CASSDSSAGEYAEAFF
DNA: TGTGCCAGCAGTGACTCGTCGGCGGGGGAGTACGCTGAAGCTTTCTTT

V: TRBV27
D: .
size: many
J: TRBJ2-3
CDR3: CASSALNPSTDTQYF
DNA: TGTGCCAGCAGTGCCTTAAACCCTAGCACAGATACGCAGTATTTT

V: TRBV20-1
D: TRBD1
size: .
J: TRBJ1-1
CDR3: CSAQPGQGTEAFF
DNA: TGCAGTGCTCAGCCGGGACAGGGAACTGAAGCTTTCTTT

V: TRBV10-3
D: .
size: .
J: TRBJ2-1
CDR3: CAISSDNEQFF
DNA: TGTGCCATCAGTAGCGACAATGAGCAGTTCTTC

V: TRBV5-8
D: .
size: .
J: TRBJ2-7
CDR3: CASSLENRQHEQYF
DNA: TGTGCCAGCAGCTTGGAAAACAGACAACACGAGCAGTACTTC